This T cell receptor beta chain was found in a study of blood T cell repertoires in COVID-19. Profiling relied on immunoSEQ multiplex PCR, and the TCRdb table lists in-frame clones only, not all of them. The sample lists 250,000 to 300,000 clones; around 86% were seen once. This CDR3 comprises 15 residues. J lost 4 bases, V lost 4 bases, and 7 bases had no gene match. Germline-derived CDR1 and CDR2 are MGHRA and YSYEKL. The chain links TRBV4-1 to TRBJ2-3; TRBD1 matches at 8 bases. The clonotype was recovered from a woman between 35 and 50 years old who had recovered from COVID-19. What was sequenced was peripheral blood. The CDR3 DNA is TGCGCCAGCAGCCCGTGGACAGGGAAGGCAGATACGCAGTATTTT. Its translation: CASSPWTGKADTQYF.